This T cell receptor (beta chain) was captured in a study of T cells in Graves' hyperthyroidism and ophthalmopathy. Study observations and caveats: A 13 V-J signature model discriminated ophthalmopathy versus stable hyperthyroidism.

The CDR3 contains 15 residues. V lost 4 bases to trimming and J lost 2 bases, with 14 bases between them. Germline CDR1 reads LNHDA; CDR2 reads SQIVND (reference sequence). With regard to this clonotype: Its antigen is not known.

Researchers amplified the TCR beta CDR3 regions from RNA transcripts. During a first-round RT-PCR of the TCR CDR3, the HTBI primer set was used. TCRdb re-derived calls from the multiplex PCR reads in MiXCR, one entry per CDR3 protein. The sample has approximately 560,000 distinct CDR3 sequences, roughly 46% seen once. Disease duration under 2 months; hyperthyroidism patients were aged 18 to 65. Thyroid ultrasound, orbital computed tomography, clinical symptoms, and serum thyroxine and TRAb underpinned diagnoses. The sample taken for sequencing was peripheral blood or thyroid tissue (not recorded which). The rearrangement joins TRBV19 to TRBJ1-1; possibly TRBD1 for D (6 bases). The clonotype comes from a young woman with Graves' hyperthyroidism. This CDR3 is CASSTSGTPNTEAFF. Here the CDR3 DNA reads TGTGCCAGTAGTACCTCCGGGACACCCAACACTGAAGCTTTCTTT.